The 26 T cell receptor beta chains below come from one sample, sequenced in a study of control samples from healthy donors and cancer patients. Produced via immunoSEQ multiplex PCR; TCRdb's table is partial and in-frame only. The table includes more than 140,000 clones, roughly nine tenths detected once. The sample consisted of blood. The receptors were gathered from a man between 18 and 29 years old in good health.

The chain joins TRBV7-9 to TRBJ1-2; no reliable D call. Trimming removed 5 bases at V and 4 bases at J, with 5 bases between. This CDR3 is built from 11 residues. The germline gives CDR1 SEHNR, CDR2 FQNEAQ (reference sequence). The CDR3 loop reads CASSQGYGYTF. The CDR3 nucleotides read TGTGCCAGCAGCCAAGGCTATGGCTACACCTTC. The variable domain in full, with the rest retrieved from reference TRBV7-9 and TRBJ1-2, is DTGVSQNPRHKITKRGQNVTFRCDPISEHNRLYWYRQTLGQGPEFLTYFQNEAQLEKSRLLSDRFSAERPKGSFSTLEIQRTEQGDSAMYLCASSQGYGYTFGSGTRLTVV.

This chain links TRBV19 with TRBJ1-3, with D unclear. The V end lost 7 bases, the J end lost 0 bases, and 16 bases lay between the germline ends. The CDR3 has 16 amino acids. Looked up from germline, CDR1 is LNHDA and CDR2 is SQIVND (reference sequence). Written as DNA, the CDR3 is TGTGCCAGTATTTCAACGCGGACTCTCTCTGGAAACACCATATATTTT. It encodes CASISTRTLSGNTIYF.

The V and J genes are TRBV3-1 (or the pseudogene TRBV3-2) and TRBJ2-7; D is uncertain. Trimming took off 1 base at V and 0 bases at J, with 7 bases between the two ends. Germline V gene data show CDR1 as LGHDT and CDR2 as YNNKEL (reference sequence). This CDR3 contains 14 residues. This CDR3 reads CASSQGQNSYEQYF. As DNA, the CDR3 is TGTGCCAGCAGCCAAGGCCAGAACTCCTACGAGCAGTACTTC.

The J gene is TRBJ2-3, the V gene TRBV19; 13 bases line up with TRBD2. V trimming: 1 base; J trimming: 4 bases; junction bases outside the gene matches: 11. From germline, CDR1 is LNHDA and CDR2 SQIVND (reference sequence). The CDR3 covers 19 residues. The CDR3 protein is CASSIGRTSGGAHADTQYF. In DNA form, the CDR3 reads TGTGCCAGTAGTATAGGGAGAACTAGCGGGGGGGCCCACGCAGATACGCAGTATTTT.

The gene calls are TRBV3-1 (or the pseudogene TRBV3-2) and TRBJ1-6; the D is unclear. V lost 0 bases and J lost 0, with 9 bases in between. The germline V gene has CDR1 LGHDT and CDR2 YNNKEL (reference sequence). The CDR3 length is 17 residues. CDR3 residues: CASSQDRRSSYNSPLHF. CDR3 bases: TGTGCCAGCAGCCAAGATAGGCGAAGCTCCTATAATTCACCCCTCCACTTT.

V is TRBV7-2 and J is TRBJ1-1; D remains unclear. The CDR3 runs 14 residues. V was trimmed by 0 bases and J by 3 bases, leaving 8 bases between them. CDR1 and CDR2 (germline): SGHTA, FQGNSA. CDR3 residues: CASSLARGDTEAFF. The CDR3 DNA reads TGTGCCAGCAGCTTAGCCCGGGGAGACACTGAAGCTTTCTTT.

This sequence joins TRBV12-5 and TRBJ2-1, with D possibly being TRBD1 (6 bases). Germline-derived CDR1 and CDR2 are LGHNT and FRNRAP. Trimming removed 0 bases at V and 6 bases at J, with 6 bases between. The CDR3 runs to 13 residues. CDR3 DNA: TGTGCTAGTGGTTTGGTACAGGGCAATGAGCAGTTCTTC. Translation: CASGLVQGNEQFF.

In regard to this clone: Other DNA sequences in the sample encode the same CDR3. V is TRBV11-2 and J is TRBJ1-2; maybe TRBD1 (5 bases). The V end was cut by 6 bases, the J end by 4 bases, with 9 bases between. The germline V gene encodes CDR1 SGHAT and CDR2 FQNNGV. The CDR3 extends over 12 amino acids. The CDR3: CASSGTGYGYTF. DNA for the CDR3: TGTGCCAGCAGTGGGACGGGCTATGGCTACACCTTC. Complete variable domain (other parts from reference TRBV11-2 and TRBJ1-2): EAGVAQSPRYKIIEKRQSVAFWCNPISGHATLYWYQQILGQGPKLLIQFQNNGVVDDSQLPKDRFSAERLKGVDSTLKIQPAKLEDSAVYLCASSGTGYGYTFGSGTRLTVV.

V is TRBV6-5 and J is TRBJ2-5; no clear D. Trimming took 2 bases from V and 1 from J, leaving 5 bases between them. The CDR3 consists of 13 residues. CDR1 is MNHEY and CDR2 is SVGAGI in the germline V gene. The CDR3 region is CASSYPSQETQYF. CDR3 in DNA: TGTGCCAGCAGTTACCCGTCCCAAGAGACCCAGTACTTC.

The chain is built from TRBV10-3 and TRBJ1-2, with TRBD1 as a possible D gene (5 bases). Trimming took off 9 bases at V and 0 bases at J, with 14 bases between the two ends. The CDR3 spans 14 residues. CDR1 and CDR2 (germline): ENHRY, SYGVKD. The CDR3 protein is CAIGKGPANYGYTF. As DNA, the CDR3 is TGTGCCATTGGGAAGGGGCCTGCTAACTATGGCTACACCTTC.

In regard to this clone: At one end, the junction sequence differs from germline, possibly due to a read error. This CDR3 reads CASSQGQGKCPF. The CDR3 bases are TGTGCCAGCAGCCAGGGACAGGGGAAGTGCCCCTTC. This rearrangement joins TRBV3-1 (or the pseudogene TRBV3-2) to TRBJ2-7, with 10 bases identical to TRBD1. Germline V CDR1 and CDR2: LGHDT, YNNKEL (reference sequence). The CDR3 is made up of 12 amino acids.

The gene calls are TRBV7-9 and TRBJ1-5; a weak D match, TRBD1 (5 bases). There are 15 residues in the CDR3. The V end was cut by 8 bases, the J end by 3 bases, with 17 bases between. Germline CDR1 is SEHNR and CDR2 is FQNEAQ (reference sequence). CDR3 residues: CASGRGEENNQPQHF. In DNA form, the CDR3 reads TGTGCCAGCGGACGGGGCGAAGAAAACAATCAGCCCCAGCATTTT.

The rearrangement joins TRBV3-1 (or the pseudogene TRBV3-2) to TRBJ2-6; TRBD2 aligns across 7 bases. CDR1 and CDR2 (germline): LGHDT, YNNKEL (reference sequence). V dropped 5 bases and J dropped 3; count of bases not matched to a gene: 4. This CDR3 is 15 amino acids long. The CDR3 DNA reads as TGTGCCAGCAGCACGGGGGGACTTGGGGCCAACGTCCTGACTTTC. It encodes CASSTGGLGANVLTF.

CDR3 in DNA: TGTGCCAGCAGTATAGGACAGGACGCGAGCAATCAGCCCCAGCATTTT. Translating it yields CASSIGQDASNQPQHF. This chain links TRBV27 with TRBJ1-5; TRBD1 matches at 7 bases. CDR3 size: 16 residues. The germline V gene encodes CDR1 MNHEY and CDR2 SMNVEV (reference sequence). Trimming at V came to 5 bases and at J to 1 base, leaving 8 bases not matched to a gene.

The CDR3 region is CASSQPGTGNNEQFF. In DNA, the CDR3 is TGTGCCAGCAGCCAACCCGGGACTGGAAACAATGAGCAGTTCTTC. The J gene is TRBJ2-1, the V gene TRBV3-1 (or the pseudogene TRBV3-2), with a weak D call TRBD2 (6 bases). The V and J ends lost 2 bases and 5 bases respectively, with 13 bases between them. The CDR3 is 15 residues long. Germline CDR1 reads LGHDT; CDR2 reads YNNKEL (reference sequence).

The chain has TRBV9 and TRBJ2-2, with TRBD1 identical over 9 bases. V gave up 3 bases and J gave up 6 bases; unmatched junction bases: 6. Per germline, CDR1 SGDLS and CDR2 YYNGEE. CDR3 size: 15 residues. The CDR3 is CASSEGQGFSGELFF. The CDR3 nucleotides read TGTGCCAGCAGCGAGGGACAGGGCTTCTCCGGGGAGCTGTTTTTT.

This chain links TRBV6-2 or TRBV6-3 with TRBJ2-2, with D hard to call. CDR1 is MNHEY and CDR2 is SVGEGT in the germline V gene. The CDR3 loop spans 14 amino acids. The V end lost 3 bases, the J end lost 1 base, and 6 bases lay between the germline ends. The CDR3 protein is CASSYTRNTGELFF. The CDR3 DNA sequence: TGTGCCAGCAGTTATACGAGGAACACCGGGGAGCTGTTTTTT.

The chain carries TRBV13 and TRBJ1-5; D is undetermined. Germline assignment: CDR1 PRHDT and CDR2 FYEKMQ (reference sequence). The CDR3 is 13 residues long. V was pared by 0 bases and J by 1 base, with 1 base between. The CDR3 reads CASSLGSNQPQHF. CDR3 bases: TGTGCCAGCAGCTTAGGGAGCAATCAGCCCCAGCATTTT.

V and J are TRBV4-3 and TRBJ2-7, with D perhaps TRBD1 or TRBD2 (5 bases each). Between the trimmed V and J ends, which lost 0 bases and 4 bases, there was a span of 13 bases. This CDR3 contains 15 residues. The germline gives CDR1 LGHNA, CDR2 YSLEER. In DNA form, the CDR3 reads TGCGCCAGCAGCCAAGATCAGGGAGAACCATACGAGCAGTACTTC. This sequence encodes CASSQDQGEPYEQYF.

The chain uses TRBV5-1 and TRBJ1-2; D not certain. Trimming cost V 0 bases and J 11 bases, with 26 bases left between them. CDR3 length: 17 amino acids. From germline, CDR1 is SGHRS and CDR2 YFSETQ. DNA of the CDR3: TGCGCCAGCAGCTTGGGCCGCCCCCCCACTCGAATAACGGGTTACACCTTC. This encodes CASSLGRPPTRITGYTF.

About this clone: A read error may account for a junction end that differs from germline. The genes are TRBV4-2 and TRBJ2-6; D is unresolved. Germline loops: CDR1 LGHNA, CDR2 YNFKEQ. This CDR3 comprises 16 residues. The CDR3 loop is CASGQESRSGANVLTF. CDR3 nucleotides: TGTGCCAGCGGCCAAGAATCGCGCTCTGGGGCCAACGTCCTGACTTTC.

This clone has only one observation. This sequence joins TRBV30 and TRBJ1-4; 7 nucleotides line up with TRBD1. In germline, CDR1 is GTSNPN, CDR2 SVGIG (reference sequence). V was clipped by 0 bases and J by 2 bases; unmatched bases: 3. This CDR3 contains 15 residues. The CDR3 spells CAWSVGGGTNEKLFF. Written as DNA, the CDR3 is TGTGCCTGGAGTGTAGGAGGGGGCACTAATGAAAAACTGTTTTTT. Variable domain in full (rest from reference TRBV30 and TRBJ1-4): SQTIHQWPATLVQPVGSPLSLECTVEGTSNPNLYWYRQAAGRGLQLLFYSVGIGQISSEVPQNLSASRPQDRQFILSSKKLLLSDSGFYLCAWSVGGGTNEKLFFGSGTQLSVL.

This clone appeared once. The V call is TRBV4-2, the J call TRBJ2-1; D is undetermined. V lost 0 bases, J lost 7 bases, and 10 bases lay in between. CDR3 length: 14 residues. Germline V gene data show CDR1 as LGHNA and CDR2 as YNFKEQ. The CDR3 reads CASSQEAEGNEQFF. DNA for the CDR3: TGTGCCAGCAGCCAAGAAGCAGAAGGGAATGAGCAGTTCTTC.

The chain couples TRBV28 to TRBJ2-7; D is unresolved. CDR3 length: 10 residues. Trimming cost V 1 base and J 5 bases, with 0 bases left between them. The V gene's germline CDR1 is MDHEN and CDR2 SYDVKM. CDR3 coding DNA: TGTGCCAGCAGTTTATACGAGCAGTACTTC. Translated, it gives CASSLYEQYF.

The CDR3 reads CASSQGPTAYEQYF. CDR3 in DNA: TGTGCCAGCAGCCAAGGCCCCACGGCGTACGAGCAGTACTTC. V and J are TRBV3-1 (or the pseudogene TRBV3-2) and TRBJ2-7; D uncertain. This CDR3 has 14 amino acids. Trimming took off 1 base at V and 4 bases at J, with 11 bases between the two ends. CDR1 and CDR2 (germline): LGHDT, YNNKEL (reference sequence).

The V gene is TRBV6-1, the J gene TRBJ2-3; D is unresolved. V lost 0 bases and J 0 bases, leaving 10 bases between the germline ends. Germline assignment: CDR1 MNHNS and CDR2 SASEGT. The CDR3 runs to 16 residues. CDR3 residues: CASSEASVYSTDTQYF. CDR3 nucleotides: TGTGCCAGCAGTGAAGCCTCGGTCTATAGCACAGATACGCAGTATTTT.